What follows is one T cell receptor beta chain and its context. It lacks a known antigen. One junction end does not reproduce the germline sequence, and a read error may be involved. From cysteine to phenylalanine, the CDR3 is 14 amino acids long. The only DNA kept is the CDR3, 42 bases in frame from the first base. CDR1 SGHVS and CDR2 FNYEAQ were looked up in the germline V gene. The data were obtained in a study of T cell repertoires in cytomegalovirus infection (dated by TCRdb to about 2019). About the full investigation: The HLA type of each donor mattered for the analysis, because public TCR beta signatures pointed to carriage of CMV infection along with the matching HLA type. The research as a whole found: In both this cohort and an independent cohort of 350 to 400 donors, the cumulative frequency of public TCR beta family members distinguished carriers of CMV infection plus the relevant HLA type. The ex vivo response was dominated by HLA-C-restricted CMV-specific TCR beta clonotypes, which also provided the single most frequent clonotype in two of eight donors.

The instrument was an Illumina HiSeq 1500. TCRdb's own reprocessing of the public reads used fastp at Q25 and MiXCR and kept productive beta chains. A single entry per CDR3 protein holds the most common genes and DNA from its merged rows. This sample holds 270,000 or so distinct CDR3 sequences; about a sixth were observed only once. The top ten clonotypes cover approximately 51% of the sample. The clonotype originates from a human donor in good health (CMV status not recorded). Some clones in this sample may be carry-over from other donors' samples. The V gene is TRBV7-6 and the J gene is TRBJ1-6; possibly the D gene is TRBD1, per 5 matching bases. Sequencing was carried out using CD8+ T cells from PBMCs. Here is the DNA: TGTGCTAGCAGCTTGAAAAGAGGGACTTCACCCCTCCACTTT. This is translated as CASSLKRGTSPLHF.